These T cell receptor beta chains were read from a single sample in a study of a mutant IDH1 vaccine in newly diagnosed glioma. Their antigen targets remain unknown. Some clones are missing from TCRdb's copy, which holds only in-frame ones; the method was immunoSEQ multiplex PCR. The sample includes some 52,000 clones, 75% to 95% of them seen just once. Sequencing used PBMCs, obtained from a glioma patient whose treatment included an IDH1 peptide vaccine. Receptors were obtained from a man aged 50-60 years with glioma. The CDR3 runs from the conserved cysteine through the conserved F or W. D genes are given only for firm matches. Expanded clones are given a class, and other clones once, few, many or no size at all.

-	-	13	TRBV2	TRBJ1-2	TGTGCCAGCAGGAACTGGGAAATCGATGGCTACACCTTC	CASRNWEIDGYTF
-	-	14	TRBV19	TRBJ1-5	TGTGCCAGTAGCGCAGGGCCGGGCAATCAGCCCCAGCATTTT	CASSAGPGNQPQHF
-	-	17	TRBV9	TRBJ1-2	TGTGCCAGCAGCGTAGCTCAGCAGGGCCAGGGTAACTATGGCTACACCTTC	CASSVAQQGQGNYGYTF
-	few	12	TRBV19	TRBJ1-1	TGTGCCAGTAGTATACCCTACACTGAAGCTTTCTTT	CASSIPYTEAFF
-	-	15	TRBV18	TRBJ1-3	TGTGCCAGCTCACTAGACAGACTCTCTGGAAACACCATATATTTT	CASSLDRLSGNTIYF
-	-	14	TRBV7-8	TRBJ2-2	TGTGCCAGCAGCTTAGGGTTCCGGAACGGGGAGCTGTTTTTT	CASSLGFRNGELFF
TRBD1	once	15	TRBV2	TRBJ1-2	TGTGCCAGCAGTTTTTTAGGAGGGGGCGCATATGGCTACACCTTC	CASSFLGGGAYGYTF
-	-	14	TRBV5-1	TRBJ2-1	TGCGCCAGCAGCGGGGTAGCAAGGGACAATGAGCAGTTCTTC	CASSGVARDNEQFF
TRBD2	-	15	TRBV6-1	TRBJ2-7	TGTGCCAGCAGTGTGGAGACTAGCGGGGGGTTCGAGCAGTACTTC	CASSVETSGGFEQYF
-	-	13	TRBV7-9	TRBJ1-4	TGTGCCAGCAGCTTCCCGCGGGGGGAAAAACTGTTTTTT	CASSFPRGEKLFF
TRBD2	-	16	TRBV7-9	TRBJ2-3	TGTGCCAGCAGCTTAGCGGCTAGCGGGGGCGCAGATACGCAGTATTTT	CASSLAASGGADTQYF
TRBD2	-	17	TRBV29-1	TRBJ2-2	TGCAGCGTTAGAGGAGCACTAGCGGGAGGCTCCACCGGGGAGCTGTTTTTT	CSVRGALAGGSTGELFF
TRBD2	-	17	TRBV4-3	TRBJ2-3	TGCGCCAGCAGCCAAGAGTGGGTCGGGGGGGGCACAGATACGCAGTATTTT	CASSQEWVGGGTDTQYF
-	-	13	TRBV5-4	TRBJ1-1	TGTGCCAGCAGCGGGGGGACGAACACTGAAGCTTTCTTT	CASSGGTNTEAFF